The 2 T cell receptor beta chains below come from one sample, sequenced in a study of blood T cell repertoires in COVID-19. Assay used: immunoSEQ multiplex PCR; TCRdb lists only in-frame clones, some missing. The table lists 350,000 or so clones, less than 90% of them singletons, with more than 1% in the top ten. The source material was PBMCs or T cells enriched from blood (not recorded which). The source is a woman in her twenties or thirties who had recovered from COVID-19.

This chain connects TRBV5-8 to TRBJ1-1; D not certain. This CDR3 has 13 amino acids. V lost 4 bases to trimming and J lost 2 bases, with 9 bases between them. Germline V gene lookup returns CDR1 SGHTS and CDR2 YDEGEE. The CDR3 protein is CASSHRFNTEAFF. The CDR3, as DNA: TGTGCCAGCAGCCATAGATTCAACACTGAAGCTTTCTTT.

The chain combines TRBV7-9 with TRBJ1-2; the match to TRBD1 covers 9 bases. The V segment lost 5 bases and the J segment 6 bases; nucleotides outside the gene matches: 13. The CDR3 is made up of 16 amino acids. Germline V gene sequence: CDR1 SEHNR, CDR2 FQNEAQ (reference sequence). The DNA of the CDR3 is TGTGCCAGCAGCCCGGAGGGGACAGGGTTATTCCATGGCTACACCTTC. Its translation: CASSPEGTGLFHGYTF.